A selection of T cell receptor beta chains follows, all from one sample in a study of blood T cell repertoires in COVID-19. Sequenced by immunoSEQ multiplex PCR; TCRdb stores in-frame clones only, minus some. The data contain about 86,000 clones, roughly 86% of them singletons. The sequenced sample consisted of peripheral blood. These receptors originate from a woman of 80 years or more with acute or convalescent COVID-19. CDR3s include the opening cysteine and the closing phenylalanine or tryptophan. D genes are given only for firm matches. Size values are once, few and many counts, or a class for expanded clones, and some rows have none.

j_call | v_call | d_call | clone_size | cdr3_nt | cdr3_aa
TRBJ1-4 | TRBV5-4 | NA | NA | TGTGCCAGCAGCTCCAGGGGAGAAAAACTGTTTTTT | CASSSRGEKLFF
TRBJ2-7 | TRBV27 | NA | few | TGTGCCAGCAGTTTGTCTCAGGGGCAGGTGCAGTACTTC | CASSLSQGQVQYF
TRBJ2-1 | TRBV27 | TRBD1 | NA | TGTGCCAGCAGTTTATCATTCCCCGGACAGGGATCGGCCTACAATGAGCAGTTCTTC | CASSLSFPGQGSAYNEQFF
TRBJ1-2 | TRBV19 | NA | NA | TGTGCCAGTAGTATTCAGGGGCGGAATGGCTACACCTTC | CASSIQGRNGYTF
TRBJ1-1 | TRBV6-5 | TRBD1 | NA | TGTGCCAGCAGCCAGGACAGGGGATACTTAGCTTTCTTT | CASSQDRGYLAFF
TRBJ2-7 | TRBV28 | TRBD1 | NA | TGTGCCAGCAGTACAACGGGACAGGGGGCGTCCTACGAGCAGTACTTC | CASSTTGQGASYEQYF
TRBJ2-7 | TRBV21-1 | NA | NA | TGTGCCAGCAGCGAAAGCAGAGGGAGAGGCTACGAGCAGTACTTC | CASSESRGRGYEQYF
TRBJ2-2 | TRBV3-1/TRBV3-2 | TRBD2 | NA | TGTGCCAGCAGCCCTTTAGCGGGGGGGCCTACCGGGGAGCTGTTTTTT | CASSPLAGGPTGELFF
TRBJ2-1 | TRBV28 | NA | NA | TGTGCCAGCAATAGTGGGAGCTCCTACAATGAGCAGTTCTTC | CASNSGSSYNEQFF
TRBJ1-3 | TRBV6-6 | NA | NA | TGTGCCAGCAGCCCCGGCGGGTCGTCTGGAAACACCATATATTTT | CASSPGGSSGNTIYF
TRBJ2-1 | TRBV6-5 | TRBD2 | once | TGTGCCAGCAGTCCCCCCGGGGGGGAAGACAATGAGCAGTTCTTC | CASSPPGGEDNEQFF
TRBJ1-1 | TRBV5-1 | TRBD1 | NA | TGCGCCAGCAGCTTAGCACAGGGGGTGGACACTGAAGCTTTCTTT | CASSLAQGVDTEAFF
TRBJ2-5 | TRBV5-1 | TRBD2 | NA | TGCGCCAGCAGCTTGGATGTCCCTAGCGGGGAAGAGACCCAGTACTTC | CASSLDVPSGEETQYF
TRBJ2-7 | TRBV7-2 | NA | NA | TGTGCCAGCGCCACCGTGCGGGGGCACTATGAGCAGTACTTC | CASATVRGHYEQYF
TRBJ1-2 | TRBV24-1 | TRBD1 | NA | TGTGCCACTACCCCCGGACAGGGGATTGTCTATGGCTACACCTTC | CATTPGQGIVYGYTF
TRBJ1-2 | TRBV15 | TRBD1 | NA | TGTGCCACCAGCAGGGTCCGGGACAGTTCTTCAAATGGCTACACCTTC | CATSRVRDSSSNGYTF
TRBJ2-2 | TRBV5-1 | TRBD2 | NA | TGCGCCAGCAGCCCTCGGGCTACTAGCGGGAGTATGCGCGGGGAGCTGTTTTTT | CASSPRATSGSMRGELFF
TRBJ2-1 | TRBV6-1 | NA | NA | TGTGCCAGCAGTGAAGCGCTAGGGGCGGTAGGGGAGCAGTTCTTC | CASSEALGAVGEQFF
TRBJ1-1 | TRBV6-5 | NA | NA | TGTGCCATAAAGGCGGGAGTGAACACTGAAGCTTTCTTT | CAIKAGVNTEAFF
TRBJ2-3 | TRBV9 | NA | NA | TGTGCCAGCAGCGTAGTTGCGGGGAACACAGATACGCAGTATTTT | CASSVVAGNTDTQYF
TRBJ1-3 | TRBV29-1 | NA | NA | TGCAGCGTTGAAGATGGCAGGGCCTCTGGAAACACCATATATTTT | CSVEDGRASGNTIYF
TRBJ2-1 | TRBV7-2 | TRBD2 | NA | TGTGCCAGCAGCTCTCAAGCGGGGGCCACCGAGGGGAGGTTCTTC | CASSSQAGATEGRFF
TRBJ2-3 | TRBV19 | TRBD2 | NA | TGTGCCAGTAGTTTGACTAGCCTGGTGTATTTT | CASSLTSLVYF
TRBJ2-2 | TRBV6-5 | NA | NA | TGTGCCAGCAGTTACTCGAGCACCGGGGAGCTGTTTTTT | CASSYSSTGELFF
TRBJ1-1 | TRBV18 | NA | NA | TGTGCCAGCTCACCTGCGGCGAACACTGAAGCTTTCTTT | CASSPAANTEAFF
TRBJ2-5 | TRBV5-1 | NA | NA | TGCGCCAGCAGCTTGGGGGGCGGGAACCGAGTGGAGACCCAGTACTTC | CASSLGGGNRVETQYF
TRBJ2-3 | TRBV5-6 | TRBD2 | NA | TGTGCCAGCAGCTTACTAGCGGGGGGGGCAGATACGCAGTATTTT | CASSLLAGGADTQYF
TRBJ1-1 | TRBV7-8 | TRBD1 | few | TGTGCCAGCAGCTTAGCCCCGACAGGGTTGGTCACTGAAGCTTTCTTT | CASSLAPTGLVTEAFF
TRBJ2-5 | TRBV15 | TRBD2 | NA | TGTGCCACCACCCCAGGGGCGGGGGGACAAGAGACCCAGTACTTC | CATTPGAGGQETQYF
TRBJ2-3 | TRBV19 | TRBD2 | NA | TGTGCCAGTAGCAACGGACTAGCGGGGGGGGATACGCAGTATTTT | CASSNGLAGGDTQYF
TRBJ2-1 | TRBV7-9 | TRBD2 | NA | TGTGCCAGCAGCTCCTTCCTAGCGGGAGGGGATGGAGAGCAGTTCTTC | CASSSFLAGGDGEQFF
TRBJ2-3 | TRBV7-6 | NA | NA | TGTGCCAGCAGCTTAGGGCCCCAGTCAGATACGCAGTATTTT | CASSLGPQSDTQYF
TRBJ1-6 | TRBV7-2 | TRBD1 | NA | TGTGCCAGCAGACCGGGACAGAAGAATTCACCCCTCCACTTT | CASRPGQKNSPLHF
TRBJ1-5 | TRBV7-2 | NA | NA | TGTGCCAGCAGCTTCGAGAGCAATCAGCCCCAGCATTTT | CASSFESNQPQHF
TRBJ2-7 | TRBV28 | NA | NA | TGTGCCAGCAGTCCCTGGGGTTCTGGAGGTGTGGGTGAGCAGTACTTC | CASSPWGSGGVGEQYF
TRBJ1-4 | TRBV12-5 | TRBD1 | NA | TGTGCTAGTGGTTTCGACGGGACAGGGGAAAAACTGTTTTTT | CASGFDGTGEKLFF
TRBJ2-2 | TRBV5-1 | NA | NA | TGCGCCAGCAGCTATTACAGGGAGACCGGGGAGCTGTTTTTT | CASSYYRETGELFF
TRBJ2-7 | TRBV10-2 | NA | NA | TGCGCCAGCAGCGACTATGTGGACGAGCAGTACTTC | CASSDYVDEQYF
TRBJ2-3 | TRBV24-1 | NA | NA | TGTGCCACCAGTGATTTTTGGGGCAGGGCTTTTGGCACAGATACGCAGTATTTT | CATSDFWGRAFGTDTQYF
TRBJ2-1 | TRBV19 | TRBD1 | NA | TGTGCCAGTCGGGACAGAACCTACAATGAGCAGTTCTTC | CASRDRTYNEQFF
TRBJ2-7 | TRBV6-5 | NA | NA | TGTGCCAGCAGCCGGGGACTTGGCTACGAGCAGTACTTC | CASSRGLGYEQYF
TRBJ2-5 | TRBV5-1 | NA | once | TGCGCCAGCAGCTTGGACGCACGTGGGAGTAAAGAGACCCAGTACTTC | CASSLDARGSKETQYF
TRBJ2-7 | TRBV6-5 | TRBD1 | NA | TGTGCCAGCATGCGGGACAGGGGCACCTACGAGCAGTACTTC | CASMRDRGTYEQYF
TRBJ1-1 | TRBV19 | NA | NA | TGTGCCAGTAGCCAGAGGGCTTTAGAGAACACTGAAGCTTTCTTT | CASSQRALENTEAFF
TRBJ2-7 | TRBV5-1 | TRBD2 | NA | TGCGCCAGCAGCTTGGCGCCGGGACTAGCGGGAACTGGCTCCTACGAGCAGTACTTC | CASSLAPGLAGTGSYEQYF
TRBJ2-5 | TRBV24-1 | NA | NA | TGTGCCACCGCCGTCGGGGAGGCGGTGGGGGTAGAGACCCAGTACTTC | CATAVGEAVGVETQYF
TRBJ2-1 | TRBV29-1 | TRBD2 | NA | TGCAGCGTTCCAGGGACTAGCGGGAGTCTCTGGGATGAGCAGTTCTTC | CSVPGTSGSLWDEQFF
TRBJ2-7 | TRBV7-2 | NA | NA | TGTGCCAGCAGCTTTACAGGTTCCTACGAGCAGTACTTC | CASSFTGSYEQYF
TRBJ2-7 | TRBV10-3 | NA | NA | TGTGCCAGCCCCGCGGTGTGCGGCTTTTACGAGCAGTACTTC | CASPAVCGFYEQYF
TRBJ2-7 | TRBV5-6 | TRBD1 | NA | TGTGCCAGCATCCGACAGGGTAACTCCTACGAGCAGTACTTC | CASIRQGNSYEQYF
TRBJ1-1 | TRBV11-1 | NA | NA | TGTGCCAGCAGACCCCTCAGGGGTTCCACTGAAGCTTTCTTT | CASRPLRGSTEAFF